These 7 T cell receptor beta chains were sequenced from one sample in a study of blood T cells in healthy people across ages. Primed by a sample-barcoded 5' primer and a J-beta primer mix, a second PCR proceeded for about 6 to 12 cycles. TCRdb ran MiXCR on the 5' RACE reads and lists one entry per CDR3 protein. The data contain about 1.1 million distinct CDR3 sequences, 35% to 45% of them singletons. Material for sequencing was blood. Receptor source: a man aged 18-30 years in good health.

The genes are TRBV5-1 and TRBJ1-4, with 7 positions matching TRBD1. The V gene end was trimmed by 3 bases and the J gene end by 1 base; junction bases not matched to a gene: 3. The length of the CDR3 is 15 residues. Germline V gene sequence: CDR1 SGHRS, CDR2 YFSETQ. CDR3: CASSSGGGTNEKLFF. The CDR3 coding sequence is TGCGCCAGCAGCTCAGGGGGGGGAACTAATGAAAAACTGTTTTTT.

V gene TRBV7-2 combines with J gene TRBJ2-5; possibly TRBD2 for D (5 bases). Per germline, CDR1 SGHTA and CDR2 FQGNSA. This CDR3 is built from 13 residues. The V end was cut by 5 bases, the J end by 2 bases, with 9 bases between. CDR3 sequence reads: CASSIGIQETQYF. The DNA for the CDR3 is TGTGCCAGCAGCATCGGGATTCAAGAGACCCAGTACTTC.

The chain joins TRBV3-1 to TRBJ2-1; the D gene is possibly TRBD1 (6 bases). Germline V gene sequence: CDR1 LGHDT, CDR2 YNNKEL (reference sequence). Trimming shortened V by 3 bases and J by 2 bases, and 14 bases separated the two germline ends. This CDR3 comprises 16 residues. The CDR3 sequence is CASSQGFGQTYNEQFF. In DNA, the CDR3 is TGTGCCAGCAGCCAGGGGTTTGGACAGACCTACAATGAGCAGTTCTTC.

The chain recombines TRBV20-1 with TRBJ2-7; D may be TRBD2 (5 bases). CDR1 and CDR2 from the germline V gene are DFQATT and SNEGSKA (reference sequence). This CDR3 has 12 amino acids. The CDR3 bases are TGCAGCCTAGACGGAGTCTCGGGGGAGCAGTACTTC. Protein sequence: CSLDGVSGEQYF.

The J gene is TRBJ2-3, the V gene TRBV21-1; no DNA check was done on the table's D call, TRBD2. TRBV21-1 counts as a pseudogene. This CDR3 has 15 amino acids. The CDR3 loop is CASSLRGGHTDTQYF. In nucleotides, the CDR3 is TGTGCCAGCAGCCTCCGGGGGGGTCACACAGATACGCAGTATTTT.

V gene TRBV5-1 combines with J gene TRBJ2-7, with D perhaps TRBD1 or TRBD2 (6 bases each). Germline assignment: CDR1 SGHRS and CDR2 YFSETQ. The germline V and J ends were trimmed by 0 bases and 6 bases, with 16 bases remaining between them. This CDR3 is built from 15 residues. The CDR3 DNA sequence: TGCGCCAGCAGCTTGGTTTTAGGAGGGGGAGGCGAGCAGTACTTC. It encodes CASSLVLGGGGEQYF.

DNA for the CDR3: TGTGCCAGCAGTTTTGCGCCGGGACAGGGATACGGCAATCAGCCCCAGCATTTT. It codes for CASSFAPGQGYGNQPQHF. V is TRBV27 and J is TRBJ1-5; 9 nucleotides line up with TRBD1. The CDR3 has 18 residues. Germline CDR1 MNHEY, CDR2 SMNVEV (reference sequence). J lost 2 bases, V lost 3 bases, and 11 bases had no gene match.